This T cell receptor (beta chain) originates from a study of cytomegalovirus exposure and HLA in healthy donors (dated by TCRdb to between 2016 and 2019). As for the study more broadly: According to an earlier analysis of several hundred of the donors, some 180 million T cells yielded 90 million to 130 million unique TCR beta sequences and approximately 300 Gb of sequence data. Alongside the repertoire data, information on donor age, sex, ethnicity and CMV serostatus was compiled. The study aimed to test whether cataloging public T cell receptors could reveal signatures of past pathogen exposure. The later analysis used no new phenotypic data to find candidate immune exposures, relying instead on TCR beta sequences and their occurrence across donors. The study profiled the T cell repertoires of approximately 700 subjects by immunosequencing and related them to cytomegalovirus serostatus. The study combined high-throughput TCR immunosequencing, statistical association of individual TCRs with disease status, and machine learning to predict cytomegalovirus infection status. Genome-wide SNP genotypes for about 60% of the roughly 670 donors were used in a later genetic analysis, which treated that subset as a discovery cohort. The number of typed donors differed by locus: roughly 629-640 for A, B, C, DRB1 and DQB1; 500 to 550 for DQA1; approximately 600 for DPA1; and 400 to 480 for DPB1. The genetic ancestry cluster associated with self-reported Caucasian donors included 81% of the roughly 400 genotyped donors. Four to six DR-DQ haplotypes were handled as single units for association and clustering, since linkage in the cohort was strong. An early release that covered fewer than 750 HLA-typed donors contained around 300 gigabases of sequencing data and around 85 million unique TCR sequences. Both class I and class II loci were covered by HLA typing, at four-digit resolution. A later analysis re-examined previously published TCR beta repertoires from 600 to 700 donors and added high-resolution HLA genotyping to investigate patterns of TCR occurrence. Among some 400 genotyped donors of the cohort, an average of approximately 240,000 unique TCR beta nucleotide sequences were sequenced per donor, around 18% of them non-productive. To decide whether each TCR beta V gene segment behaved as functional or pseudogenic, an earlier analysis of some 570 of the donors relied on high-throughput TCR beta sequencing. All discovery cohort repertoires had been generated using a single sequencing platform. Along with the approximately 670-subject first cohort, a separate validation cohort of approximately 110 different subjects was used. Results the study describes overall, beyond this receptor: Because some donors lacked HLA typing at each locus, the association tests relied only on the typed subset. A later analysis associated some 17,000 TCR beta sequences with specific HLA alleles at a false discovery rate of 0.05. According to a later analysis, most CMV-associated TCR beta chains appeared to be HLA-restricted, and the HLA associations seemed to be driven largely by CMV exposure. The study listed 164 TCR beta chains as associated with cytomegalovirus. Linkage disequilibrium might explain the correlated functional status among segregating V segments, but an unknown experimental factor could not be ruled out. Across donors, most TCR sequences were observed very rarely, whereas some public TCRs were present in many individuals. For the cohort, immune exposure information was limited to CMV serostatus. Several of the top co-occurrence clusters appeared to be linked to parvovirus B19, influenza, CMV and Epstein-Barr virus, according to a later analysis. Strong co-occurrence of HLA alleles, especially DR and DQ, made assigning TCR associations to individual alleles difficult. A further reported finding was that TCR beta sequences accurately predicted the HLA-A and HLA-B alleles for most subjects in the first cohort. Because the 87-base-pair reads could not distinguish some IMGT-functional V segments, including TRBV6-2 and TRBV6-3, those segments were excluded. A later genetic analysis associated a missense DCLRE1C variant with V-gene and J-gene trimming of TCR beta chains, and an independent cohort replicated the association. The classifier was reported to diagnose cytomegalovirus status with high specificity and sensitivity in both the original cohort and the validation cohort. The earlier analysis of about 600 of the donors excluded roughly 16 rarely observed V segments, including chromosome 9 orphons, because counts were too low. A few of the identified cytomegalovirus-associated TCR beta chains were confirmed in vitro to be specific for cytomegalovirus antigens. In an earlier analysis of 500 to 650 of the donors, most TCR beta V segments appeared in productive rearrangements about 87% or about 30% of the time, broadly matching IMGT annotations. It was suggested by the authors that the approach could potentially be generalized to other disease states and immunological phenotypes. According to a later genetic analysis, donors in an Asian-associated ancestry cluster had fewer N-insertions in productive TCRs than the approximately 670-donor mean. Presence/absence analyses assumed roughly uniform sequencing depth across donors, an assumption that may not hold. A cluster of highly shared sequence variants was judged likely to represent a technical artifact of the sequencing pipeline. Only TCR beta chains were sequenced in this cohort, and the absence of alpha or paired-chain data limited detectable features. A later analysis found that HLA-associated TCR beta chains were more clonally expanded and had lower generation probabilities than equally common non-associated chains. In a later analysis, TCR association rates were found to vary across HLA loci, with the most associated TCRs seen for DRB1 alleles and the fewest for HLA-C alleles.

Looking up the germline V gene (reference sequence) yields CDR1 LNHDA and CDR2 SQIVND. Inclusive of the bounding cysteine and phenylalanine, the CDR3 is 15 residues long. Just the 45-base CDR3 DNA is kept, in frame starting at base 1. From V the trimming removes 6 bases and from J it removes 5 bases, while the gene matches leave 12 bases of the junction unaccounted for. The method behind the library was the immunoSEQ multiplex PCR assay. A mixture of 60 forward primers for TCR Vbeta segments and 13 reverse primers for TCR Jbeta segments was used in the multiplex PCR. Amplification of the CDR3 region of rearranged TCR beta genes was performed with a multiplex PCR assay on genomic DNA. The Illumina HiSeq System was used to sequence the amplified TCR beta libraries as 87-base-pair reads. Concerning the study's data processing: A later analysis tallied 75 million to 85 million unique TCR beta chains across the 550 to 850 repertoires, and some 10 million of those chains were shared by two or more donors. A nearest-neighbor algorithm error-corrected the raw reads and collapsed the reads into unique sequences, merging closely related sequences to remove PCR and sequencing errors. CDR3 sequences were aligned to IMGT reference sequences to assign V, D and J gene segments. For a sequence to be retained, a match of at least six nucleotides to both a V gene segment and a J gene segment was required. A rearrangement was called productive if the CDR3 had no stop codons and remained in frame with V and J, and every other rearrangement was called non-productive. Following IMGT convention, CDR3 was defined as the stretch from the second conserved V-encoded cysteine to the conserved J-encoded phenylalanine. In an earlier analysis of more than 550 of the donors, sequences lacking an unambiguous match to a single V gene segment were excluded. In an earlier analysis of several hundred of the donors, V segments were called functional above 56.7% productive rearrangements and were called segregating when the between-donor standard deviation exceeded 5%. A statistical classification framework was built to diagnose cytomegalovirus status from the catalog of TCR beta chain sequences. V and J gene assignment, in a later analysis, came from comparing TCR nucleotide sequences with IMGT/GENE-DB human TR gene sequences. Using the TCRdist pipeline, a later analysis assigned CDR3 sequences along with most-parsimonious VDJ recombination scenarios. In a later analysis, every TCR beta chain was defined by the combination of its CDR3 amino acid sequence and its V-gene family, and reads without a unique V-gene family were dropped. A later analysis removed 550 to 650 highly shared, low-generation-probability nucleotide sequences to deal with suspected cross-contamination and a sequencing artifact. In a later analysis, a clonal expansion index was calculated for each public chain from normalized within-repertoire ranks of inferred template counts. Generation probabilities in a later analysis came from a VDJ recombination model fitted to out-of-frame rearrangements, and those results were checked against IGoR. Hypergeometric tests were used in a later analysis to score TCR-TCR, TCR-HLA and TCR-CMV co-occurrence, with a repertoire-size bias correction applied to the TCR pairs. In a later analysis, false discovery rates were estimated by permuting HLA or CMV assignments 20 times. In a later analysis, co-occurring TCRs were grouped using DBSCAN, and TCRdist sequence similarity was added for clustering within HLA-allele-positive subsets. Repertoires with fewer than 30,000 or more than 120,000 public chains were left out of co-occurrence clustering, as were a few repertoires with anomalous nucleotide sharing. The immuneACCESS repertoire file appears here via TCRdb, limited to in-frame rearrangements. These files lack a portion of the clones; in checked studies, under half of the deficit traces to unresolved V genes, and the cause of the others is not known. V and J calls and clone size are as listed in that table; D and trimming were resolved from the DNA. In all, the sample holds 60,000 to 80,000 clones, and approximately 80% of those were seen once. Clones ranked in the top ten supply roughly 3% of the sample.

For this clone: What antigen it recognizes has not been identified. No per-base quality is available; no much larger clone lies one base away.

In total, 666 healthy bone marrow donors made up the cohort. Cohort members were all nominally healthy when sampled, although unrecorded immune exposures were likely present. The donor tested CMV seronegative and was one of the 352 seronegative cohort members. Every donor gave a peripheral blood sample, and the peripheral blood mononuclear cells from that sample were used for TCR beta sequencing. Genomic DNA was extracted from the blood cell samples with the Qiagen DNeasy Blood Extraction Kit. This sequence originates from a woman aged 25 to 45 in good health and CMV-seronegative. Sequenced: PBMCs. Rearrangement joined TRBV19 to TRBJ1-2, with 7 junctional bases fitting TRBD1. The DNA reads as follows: TGTGCCAGTAGGCAGTCGACCGGGACAGCTTATGGCTACACCTTC. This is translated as CASRQSTGTAYGYTF.